What follows are 9 T cell receptor beta chains derived from one specimen sequenced in a study of human T cells and chemical hapten exposure. TCRdb re-called the RACE reads with MiXCR, one entry per CDR3 protein. The profile covers approximately 74,000 distinct CDR3 sequences, with around 30% appearing a single time and approximately 9.1% taken by the ten largest. Specified time point: patch test 1, 2 weeks after DPC sensitization. Stated treatment: therapeutic diphenylcyclopropenone sensitization with weekly scalp DPC. Specimen: whole blood, collected in connection with sensitization to the hapten diphenylcyclopropenone (DPC). The receptors stem from a man in his forties with alopecia areata. Some clones in this sample may be carry-over from other donors' samples.

This chain connects TRBV7-2 to TRBJ2-1; a weak D match, TRBD1 (5 bases). Germline V gene sequence: CDR1 SGHTA, CDR2 FQGNSA. V lost 5 bases, J lost 3 bases, and 14 bases lay in between. CDR3 size: 15 residues. The CDR3 nucleotides read TGTGCCAGCAGCAAGACAGTCGAAAGCTACAATGAGCAGTTCTTC. Translated: CASSKTVESYNEQFF.

The chain recombines TRBV6-2 or TRBV6-3 with TRBJ2-7; 9 bases are shared with TRBD2. The V gene end was trimmed by 0 bases and the J gene end by 2 bases; junction bases not matched to a gene: 5. Germline CDR1 and CDR2: MNHEY and SVGEGT. The CDR3 spans 16 residues. Here the CDR3 DNA reads TGTGCCAGCAGTTACTCGAGGCTAGCGGGGACCTACGAGCAGTACTTC. This gives the protein CASSYSRLAGTYEQYF.

This clonotype was picked up a small number of times. CDR3 protein: CASSQFPGDGYNEQFF. The CDR3 DNA reads TGCGCCAGCAGCCAATTTCCAGGAGACGGATACAATGAGCAGTTCTTC. J is TRBJ2-1 and V is TRBV4-1; D gene unclear. This CDR3 contains 16 residues. Per germline, CDR1 MGHRA and CDR2 YSYEKL. Trimming took 2 bases from V and 4 from J, leaving 15 bases between them.

Comment on this clonotype: The junction departs from the called germline gene at one end, perhaps through a read error. This chain connects TRBV20-1 to TRBJ1-1; 8 bases match TRBD1. CDR3 length: 16 residues. The V gene's germline CDR1 is DFQATT and CDR2 SNEGSKA (reference sequence). The CDR3 DNA follows: TGCAGTGCTAGAGACTTTTGGGACAGGCTGAACAGTGAAGCTTTCTTT. Translating it yields CSARDFWDRLNSEAFF.

The chain combines TRBV28 with TRBJ2-3; 9 bases agree with TRBD1. Germline-derived CDR1 and CDR2 are MDHEN and SYDVKM. The ends lost 5 bases at V and 2 bases at J; junction bases unmatched: 8. This CDR3 comprises 16 residues. The CDR3 bases are TGTGCCAGCAGTCTCCCGGGACAGGGTACCACAGATACGCAGTATTTT. It codes for CASSLPGQGTTDTQYF.

The gene calls are TRBV2 and TRBJ2-3; the D is unclear. The CDR3 covers 12 residues. Looked up from germline, CDR1 is SNHLY and CDR2 is FYNNEI. V was clipped by 5 bases and J by 3 bases, with 6 bases between them. CDR3 protein: CASSISTDTQYF. CDR3 coding DNA: TGTGCCAGCAGTATATCTACAGATACGCAGTATTTT.

The CDR3 DNA sequence: TGTGCCAGCAGAAGATACCCGGGACAGGGGACTAGTAGTTACAATGAGCAGTTCTTC. Protein: CASRRYPGQGTSSYNEQFF. The chain couples TRBV6-5 to TRBJ2-1; 10 bases map to TRBD1. V shed 6 bases and J 4 bases; nucleotides not matched to a gene: 18. The CDR3 is 19 amino acids. CDR1 and CDR2 (germline): MNHEY, SVGAGI.

The J gene is TRBJ1-4, the V gene TRBV12-3 or TRBV12-4; D is uncertain. This CDR3 contains 17 residues. V gave up 5 bases and J gave up 0 bases, with 16 bases separating them. The chain's CDR3 is CASSPSGTAATNEKLFF. In nucleotides, the CDR3 is TGTGCCAGCAGTCCCTCCGGAACGGCTGCAACTAATGAAAAACTGTTTTTT.

V usage is TRBV7-2 and J usage is TRBJ2-7, with 12 bases lining up with TRBD2. V dropped 4 bases and J dropped 7; count of bases not matched to a gene: 8. The CDR3 has 15 amino acids. Germline V gene lookup returns CDR1 SGHTA and CDR2 FQGNSA. The CDR3, as DNA: TGTGCCAGCAGCTCTCTAGCGGGAGGGCCGGGTGAGCAGTACTTC. Translation gives CASSSLAGGPGEQYF.